This T cell receptor beta chain was sequenced for a study of T cell responses to AZD1222 COVID-19 vaccine (dated by TCRdb to 2020 to 2023). For the study in its entirety: TCR sequencing covered some 250 trial participants: 200 to 210 given two doses of AZD1222 and 26 given two doses of MenACWY control vaccine. Trial participants were enrolled by age into subgroups of 18-55, 56-69 and 70-plus years, and roughly 160, 29 and 62 TCR-sequenced participants, respectively, were included in these subgroups. General study outcomes and caveats: Because no day 14 peak-response samples were available, the repertoires could be characterized only after the peak T cell response. Spike-specific TCR breadth and depth rose significantly after two AZD1222 doses compared with day 0 and with MenACWY recipients. Only a handful of AZD1222 recipients were SARS-CoV-2 seropositive at baseline, limiting conclusions about previously exposed vaccinees. The 56-69-year group was small, and its depth increase did not reach significance, likely because of low power. The vaccine-associated CD4 TCRs covered the entire spike protein, and the dominant responses fell in regions 160-218 and 743-854. Most participants were white British and females outnumbered males, and the authors suggested that clonal diversity may have been underestimated. Epitopes outside the regions mutated in the B.1.351 and B.1.1.7 variants were reportedly recognized by nearly half of the unique spike-specific TCRs.

The CDR3 regions of human TCRbeta chains were analyzed by immunosequencing. In the authors' own workflow: TCRs in the repertoires were compared against a reference library of SARS-CoV-2-specific TCRs that had been generated with the MIRA antigen-specificity platform. Breadth meant the fraction of unique TCRs that were SARS-CoV-2-associated, whereas depth meant the fraction of total T cells that were SARS-CoV-2-associated. Each spike-specific TCR was assigned to its reactive spike region and to a CD4 or CD8 class using the MIRA data. Log10-transformed breadth and depth values were compared by one-way ANOVA with Sidak's multiple comparisons tests. TCRdb provides this immuneACCESS table in a form limited to in-frame rearrangements. Some clones are lacking; in checked studies, under half of them reflect an unresolved V gene, and why the rest are absent is not known. That table gives V, J and clone size, and the DNA gave D and trimming. Within this sample are roughly 150,000 clones, with 75% to 90% of them counted one time only. The ten largest clones represent over 8% of the sample.

V is clipped by 4 bases and J by 1 base, and the sequence between their germline boundaries is 10 bases long. The germline V gene (reference sequence) sets CDR1 to SEHNR and CDR2 to FQNEAQ. From the cysteine up to the phenylalanine, the CDR3 has a length of 14 residues. Only the CDR3 region is kept as DNA, spanning 42 bases read in frame from base 1. The time point label, as the study defines it: about 28 days (+/-7) after the second vaccine dose. AZD1222 recipients whose second dose came at about 4 weeks and those whose second dose came at about 12 weeks were combined into one group, since spike-specific TCR depth and breadth did not differ between the two schedules. Vaccinee samples were obtained from the UK trials COV001 and COV002, which included a single-blind randomized controlled phase 2/3 trial of AZD1222 (ChAdOx1 nCoV-19) in healthy adults. For TCRbeta chain sequencing, PBMC samples were collected from trial participants at day 0 and at day 28 after the second dose.

A word on this clone: Its specific antigen is unknown. No quality values exist for individual bases; no much larger clone is one base distant.

Here the sequenced sample was peripheral blood, taken 28 days after the second AZD1222 dose. The clonotype originates from an adult who received the AZD1222 COVID-19 vaccine. This chain joins TRBV7-9 to TRBJ1-1; a weak D assignment points to TRBD1 (5 bases agree). The nucleotides read TGTGCCAGCAGCTCCTGGGACTCGAACACTGAAGCTTTCTTT. Its translation is CASSSWDSNTEAFF.